This paragraph reports one T cell receptor (beta chain). As yet, its antigen is unknown. The method was immunoSEQ multiplex PCR; TCRdb's version includes in-frame clones alone and lacks a portion of them. Here the sample spans approximately 12,000 clones, around two thirds being singletons. This sample is part of a study of OX40 agonist ivuxolimab in advanced cancers. Study background: The patients received agonistic anti-OX40 (CD134) antibody ivuxolimab.

Points from the study as a whole: Clonal expansion was among the lowest in partial responders at 0.1-3.0 mg/kg, especially CD8+. Average numbers of expanded clones were greater in CD8+ T cells than in CD4+.

Trimming removed 1 base from V and 8 bases from J, with 8 bases in between. CDR3 length: 13 amino acids. Germline V CDR1 and CDR2: MNHEY, SVGAGI. This sequence was found in an adult with an advanced solid tumor such as melanoma, head and neck, liver or kidney cancer. The chain links TRBV6-5 to TRBJ2-2; D is unclear. Sequences were derived from CD4+ or CD8+ T cells sorted from blood, sampled in a trial of the OX40 agonist ivuxolimab. The CDR3 here is CASSYLGMGELFF. The CDR3 coding sequence is TGTGCCAGCAGTTACTTAGGGATGGGGGAGCTGTTTTTT.